This is a list of T cell receptor beta chains from one sample in a study of cytomegalovirus exposure and HLA in healthy donors. The protocol was immunoSEQ multiplex PCR, while the TCRdb copy is restricted to in-frame clones and leaves out a portion. Of around 150,000 clones detected, 76% appear once; the ten largest clones hold 1.5% to 2%. Sequenced material: PBMCs. These TCRs come from a man aged 40-49 years in good health and CMV-seronegative. CDR3s include the opening cysteine and the closing phenylalanine or tryptophan. Fields, in order: V gene, J gene, D gene, clone size, CDR3 DNA, CDR3 protein. The D gene is left open where the match is weak. Clone size is given for some rows only: seen once, a few or many times, or a class if the clone is expanded.

v_gene: TRBV6-1
j_gene: TRBJ1-1
d_gene: .
abundance: .
CDR3nt: TGTGCCAGCAGTGAAGCTCCCAGGACTGAAGCTTTCTTT
CDR3aa: CASSEAPRTEAFF

v_gene: TRBV6-4
j_gene: TRBJ2-2
d_gene: .
abundance: .
CDR3nt: TGTGCCAGCAGTGACCGGTTACGCGACACCGGGGAGCTGTTTTTT
CDR3aa: CASSDRLRDTGELFF

v_gene: TRBV19
j_gene: TRBJ1-2
d_gene: .
abundance: few
CDR3nt: TGTGCCAGTAGTATGCAGGGGAACTATGGCTACACCTTC
CDR3aa: CASSMQGNYGYTF

v_gene: TRBV9
j_gene: TRBJ2-2
d_gene: .
abundance: .
CDR3nt: TGTGCCAGCAGCCCGTACTGGGGGGTCTGGAACACCGGGGAGCTGTTTTTT
CDR3aa: CASSPYWGVWNTGELFF

v_gene: TRBV9
j_gene: TRBJ2-3
d_gene: TRBD2
abundance: .
CDR3nt: TGTGCCAGCAGCGTATATAGCGGGGTACTAAGCACAGATACGCAGTATTTT
CDR3aa: CASSVYSGVLSTDTQYF

v_gene: TRBV19
j_gene: TRBJ1-5
d_gene: .
abundance: .
CDR3nt: TGTGCCAGTAGTATAAAACAGAGCAATCAGCCCCAGCATTTT
CDR3aa: CASSIKQSNQPQHF

v_gene: TRBV6-6
j_gene: TRBJ1-3
d_gene: .
abundance: .
CDR3nt: TGTGCCAGCTTAACAGCTGGAAACACCATATATTTT
CDR3aa: CASLTAGNTIYF

v_gene: TRBV30
j_gene: TRBJ1-5
d_gene: TRBD1
abundance: .
CDR3nt: TGTGCCTGGAGTTCAGGGGTCAGGGGGAGGTCTAGCAATCAGCCCCAGCATTTT
CDR3aa: CAWSSGVRGRSSNQPQHF

v_gene: TRBV15
j_gene: TRBJ2-1
d_gene: .
abundance: .
CDR3nt: TGTGCCACCAGCTACGACCGGGATGAGCAGTTCTTC
CDR3aa: CATSYDRDEQFF

v_gene: TRBV4-1
j_gene: TRBJ2-2
d_gene: .
abundance: .
CDR3nt: TGCGCCAGCAGCCGTACGGGTTGGAATACCGGGGAGCTGTTTTTT
CDR3aa: CASSRTGWNTGELFF

v_gene: TRBV9
j_gene: TRBJ2-7
d_gene: TRBD1
abundance: .
CDR3nt: TGTGCCAGCAGCGTCGCGGGACAGGGGAGAGCCGAGCAGTACTTC
CDR3aa: CASSVAGQGRAEQYF

v_gene: TRBV25-1
j_gene: TRBJ2-7
d_gene: TRBD2
abundance: .
CDR3nt: TGTGCCAGCAGTGGAGAGACTAGCTTCTACGAGCAGTACTTC
CDR3aa: CASSGETSFYEQYF

v_gene: TRBV6-5
j_gene: TRBJ2-5
d_gene: TRBD2
abundance: once
CDR3nt: TGTGCCAGCAGAGGGGCGGGGGGATACAAAGAGGCCCAGTACTTC
CDR3aa: CASRGAGGYKEAQYF

v_gene: TRBV27
j_gene: TRBJ2-7
d_gene: TRBD1
abundance: .
CDR3nt: TGTGCCAGCAGTTTAGGGAACAGGGGGCAGGTCGAGCAGTACTTC
CDR3aa: CASSLGNRGQVEQYF

v_gene: TRBV5-4
j_gene: TRBJ2-7
d_gene: .
abundance: once
CDR3nt: TGTGCCAGCAGCTTGTTACAGGGGGGGGGCTACGAGCAGTACTTC
CDR3aa: CASSLLQGGGYEQYF

v_gene: TRBV27
j_gene: TRBJ2-5
d_gene: TRBD2
abundance: .
CDR3nt: TGTGCCAGCAGGATAAGCGGGGGGGGAATGGGGACCCAGTACTTC
CDR3aa: CASRISGGGMGTQYF

v_gene: TRBV7-2
j_gene: TRBJ2-5
d_gene: TRBD2
abundance: once
CDR3nt: TGTGCCGGAGGGGGACTAGCCGCGAGGGGAGAGACCCAGTACTTC
CDR3aa: CAGGGLAARGETQYF

v_gene: TRBV19
j_gene: TRBJ2-2
d_gene: TRBD1
abundance: few
CDR3nt: TGTGCCAGTAGTACTGGGACAGGAGGCCCCGGGGAGCTGTTTTTT
CDR3aa: CASSTGTGGPGELFF

v_gene: TRBV10-1
j_gene: TRBJ1-1
d_gene: .
abundance: .
CDR3nt: TGCGCCAGCACCGGGAGGACACTGAAGGGCGTGGGGGCTTTCTTT
CDR3aa: CASTGRTLKGVGAFF

v_gene: TRBV15
j_gene: TRBJ2-5
d_gene: .
abundance: .
CDR3nt: TGTGCCACCAGGAATACAGGGCCAGAGACCCAGTACTTC
CDR3aa: CATRNTGPETQYF

v_gene: TRBV25-1
j_gene: TRBJ2-2
d_gene: .
abundance: .
CDR3nt: TGTGCCAGCAGTGAATATTGGCAGGGAGGTGTGACCGGGGAGCTGTTTTTT
CDR3aa: CASSEYWQGGVTGELFF

v_gene: TRBV18
j_gene: TRBJ2-7
d_gene: TRBD2
abundance: .
CDR3nt: TGTGCCAGCTCACCACTCGGGACTAGCGGGGATTACGAGCAGTACTTC
CDR3aa: CASSPLGTSGDYEQYF

v_gene: TRBV6-1
j_gene: TRBJ2-1
d_gene: TRBD1
abundance: .
CDR3nt: TGTGCCAGCAGTGCCGATGGGACAGACAATGAGCAGTTCTTC
CDR3aa: CASSADGTDNEQFF

v_gene: TRBV19
j_gene: TRBJ2-1
d_gene: TRBD1
abundance: .
CDR3nt: TGTGCCAGAAACGTAGACAGGGGGATGTACAATGAGCAGTTCTTC
CDR3aa: CARNVDRGMYNEQFF

v_gene: TRBV7-9
j_gene: TRBJ2-5
d_gene: TRBD2
abundance: .
CDR3nt: TGTGCCAGCAGCTACGGGACTAGCGAACAAGAGACCCAGTACTTC
CDR3aa: CASSYGTSEQETQYF

v_gene: TRBV9
j_gene: TRBJ2-2
d_gene: TRBD1
abundance: .
CDR3nt: TGTGCCAGCACCAAGGACAGGATGAACACCGGGGAGCTGTTTTTT
CDR3aa: CASTKDRMNTGELFF

v_gene: TRBV4-3
j_gene: TRBJ2-4
d_gene: TRBD2
abundance: .
CDR3nt: TGCGCCAGCAGCCAAGACAGCGGGGGGGCAGGGAAAAACAGTCAGTACTTC
CDR3aa: CASSQDSGGAGKNSQYF

v_gene: TRBV28
j_gene: TRBJ1-1
d_gene: TRBD1
abundance: .
CDR3nt: TGTGCCAGCAGTACCCGACAGGGGGTGAACACTGAAGCTTTCTTT
CDR3aa: CASSTRQGVNTEAFF

v_gene: TRBV10-3
j_gene: TRBJ2-7
d_gene: TRBD2
abundance: few
CDR3nt: TGTGCCATCAGCGCGGGGGAAAACTACGAGCAGTACTTC
CDR3aa: CAISAGENYEQYF

v_gene: TRBV5-1
j_gene: TRBJ1-2
d_gene: TRBD1
abundance: few
CDR3nt: TGCGCCAGCAGCGGAAAGGGGGCCACAGAAGTATATGGCTACACCTTC
CDR3aa: CASSGKGATEVYGYTF

v_gene: TRBV21-1
j_gene: TRBJ2-1
d_gene: .
abundance: .
CDR3nt: TGTGCCAGCAGCAAAGAGGGCGGGAGGGCCCCTGAGCAGTTCTTC
CDR3aa: CASSKEGGRAPEQFF

v_gene: TRBV6-5
j_gene: TRBJ2-5
d_gene: .
abundance: .
CDR3nt: TGTGCCAGCAGTTACTCCAGGTACCAAGAGACCCAGTACTTC
CDR3aa: CASSYSRYQETQYF

v_gene: TRBV5-1
j_gene: TRBJ2-5
d_gene: TRBD1
abundance: .
CDR3nt: TGCGCCAGCAGCTTGACCCTCGGACAGGGTCCCCCCGAGACCCAGTACTTC
CDR3aa: CASSLTLGQGPPETQYF

v_gene: TRBV29-1
j_gene: TRBJ1-2
d_gene: TRBD1
abundance: .
CDR3nt: TGCAGCGTTGGCCAGGGACAGGGTGGCGGCTACACCTTC
CDR3aa: CSVGQGQGGGYTF

v_gene: TRBV7-9
j_gene: TRBJ2-2
d_gene: .
abundance: .
CDR3nt: TGTGCCAGCAGCGAAAGAACAGGGACCGGGGAGCTGTTTTTT
CDR3aa: CASSERTGTGELFF

v_gene: TRBV5-1
j_gene: TRBJ2-5
d_gene: .
abundance: few
CDR3nt: TGCGCCAGCAGCGTAGAACCCTCTAGCGTTCGCCAAGAGACCCAGTACTTC
CDR3aa: CASSVEPSSVRQETQYF